Given below is one T cell receptor (beta chain) in context. Its antigen is not yet known. Per-base quality was not reported, and no clone a single base away is much larger than it. As encoded in the germline V gene, CDR1 is MDHEN while CDR2 is SYDVKM. From its cysteine to its phenylalanine, the CDR3 spans 11 amino acids. The retained sequence is limited to the CDR3, 33 bases, with the frame set at the first base. V is reduced by 7 bases and J by 0 bases, leaving a spacing of 3 bases between them. The source of the sample is a study of T cell responses to AZD1222 COVID-19 vaccine (dated by TCRdb to 2020 to 2023). With respect to the entire study: AZD1222 recipients with second doses at about 4 weeks or about 12 weeks were pooled, because spike-specific TCR depth and breadth did not differ between schedules. A total of just over 230 trial participants underwent TCR sequencing, of whom approximately 200 had received two doses of AZD1222 and some 26 had received two doses of the MenACWY control vaccine. Trial participants were enrolled by age into 18-55, 56-69 and 70-plus year subgroups, with about 150, 28 and 57 TCR-sequenced participants respectively. What the work shows at the level of the full study, not this receptor alone: In the small 56-69-year group, the increase in depth fell short of significance, most likely because of low power. After two AZD1222 doses, spike-specific TCR breadth and depth were significantly higher than at day 0 and than in MenACWY recipients. Conclusions about previously exposed vaccinees are limited, since just five to seven AZD1222 recipients were seropositive for SARS-CoV-2 at baseline. Participants were mostly white British and included more females than males, and it was suggested by the authors that clonal diversity may have been underestimated. The whole spike protein was spanned by vaccine-associated CD4 TCRs, and dominant responses were seen in regions 160-218 and 743-854. Reportedly, close to half of the unique spike-specific TCRs recognized epitopes lying outside the regions that are mutated in the B.1.351 and B.1.1.7 variants. Because no day 14 peak-response samples were available, the repertoires could be characterized only after the peak T cell response.

In the paper's terms, the time point label means: baseline before first vaccination. The vaccinee samples were drawn from two UK trials, COV001 and COV002, one of which was a single-blind randomized controlled phase 2/3 trial testing AZD1222 (ChAdOx1 nCoV-19) in healthy adults. For TCRbeta chain sequencing, PBMC samples were collected from trial participants at day 0 and at day 28 after the second dose. The CDR3 regions of human TCRbeta chains were analyzed by immunosequencing. Per the original workflow: TCRs in the repertoires were compared against a reference library of SARS-CoV-2-specific TCRs that had been generated with the MIRA antigen-specificity platform. Breadth was defined as the fraction of unique TCRs that were SARS-CoV-2-associated, and depth was defined as the fraction of total T cells that were SARS-CoV-2-associated. Using the MIRA data, each spike-specific TCR was mapped to the spike region that the TCR reacts to and placed in a CD4 or CD8 class. Log10-transformed breadth and depth values were compared by one-way ANOVA with Sidak's multiple comparisons tests. Not all clones reach the TCRdb copy of this immuneACCESS table, which keeps in-frame sequences only. Checked studies attribute under half of the gap to unresolved V genes and leave the rest unexplained. V and J calls and clone size are copied from that table; D and trimming were computed from the DNA. This sample has about 97,000 clones in its table, and over 75% of those were observed once. 2.5% to 3% of the sample is in the top ten clones.

This receptor was identified in an adult in good health. The specimen was peripheral blood, collected on day 0 of AZD1222 vaccination. The V and J segments used are TRBV28 and TRBJ1-2, with the D gene call left open. CDR3 reads: CASKANYGYTF. The nucleotides read TGTGCCAGCAAGGCTAACTATGGCTACACCTTC.